This T cell receptor beta chain was profiled in a study of blood T cell repertoires in COVID-19. Study summary: Material from acute and convalescent COVID-19 was sourced from the United States, Italy and Spain.

Generated by immunoSEQ multiplex PCR, the TCRdb table keeps only in-frame clones and is missing some. The data contain tens of thousands of clones, 70% to 90% of them singletons. Germline CDR1 is LGHDT and CDR2 is YNNKEL (reference sequence). The V end lost 1 base, the J end lost 7 bases, and 7 bases lay between the germline ends. The CDR3 is made up of 12 amino acids. This TCR was sampled from a woman older than 75 with acute or convalescent COVID-19. The rearrangement links TRBV3-1 (or the pseudogene TRBV3-2) to TRBJ1-2; D not resolved. Sequencing was performed on peripheral blood. The CDR3 coding sequence is TGTGCCAGCAGCCAAGTCTCGCGTGGCTACACCTTC. This translates into CASSQVSRGYTF.